The 27 T cell receptor beta chains reported below all come from one sample, sequenced in a study of T cell responses to AZD1222 COVID-19 vaccine. Libraries were prepared by immunoSEQ multiplex PCR; TCRdb keeps only in-frame clonotypes and omits some of them. This table has 77,000 or so clones, roughly 94% appearing once. The starting material was peripheral blood, obtained on day 0 of MenACWY control vaccination. Receptors were obtained from an adult in good health.

This chain connects TRBV28 to TRBJ2-5, with D unresolved. V was shortened by 3 bases and J by 1 base, with 6 bases between the two germline ends. Germline CDR1 reads MDHEN; CDR2 reads SYDVKM. CDR3 length: 13 residues. The CDR3 bases are TGTGCCAGCAGTTTGGATTTCCAAGAGACCCAGTACTTC. The encoded protein is CASSLDFQETQYF. Looking up the rest from reference TRBV28 and TRBJ2-5 gives the full variable domain: DVKVTQSSRYLVKRTGEKVFLECVQDMDHENMFWYRQDPGLGLRLIYFSYDVKMKEKGDIPEGYSVSREKKERFSLILESASTNQTSMYLCASSLDFQETQYFGPGTRLLVL.

The V gene is TRBV28, the J gene TRBJ1-5, with 7 nucleotides matching TRBD1. Germline V gene sequence: CDR1 MDHEN, CDR2 SYDVKM. The CDR3 length is 16 residues. V was clipped by 6 bases and J by 8 bases; unmatched bases: 16. CDR3 bases: TGTGCCAGCAGCACCCTCCGGGACAGTCCGATCAAGCCCCAGCATTTT. Protein product: CASSTLRDSPIKPQHF. Full variable domain (outside the CDR3, taken from reference TRBV28 and TRBJ1-5): DVKVTQSSRYLVKRTGEKVFLECVQDMDHENMFWYRQDPGLGLRLIYFSYDVKMKEKGDIPEGYSVSREKKERFSLILESASTNQTSMYLCASSTLRDSPIKPQHFGDGTRLSIL.

The rearrangement uses TRBV6-2 or TRBV6-3 and TRBJ2-2; D not certain. Trimming stripped 5 bases from V and 4 bases from J, with 8 bases between. Germline assignment: CDR1 MNHEY and CDR2 SVGEGT. This CDR3 is 13 amino acids long. CDR3 residues: CASSLVFTGELFF. In DNA, the CDR3 is TGTGCCAGCAGTCTGGTATTCACCGGGGAGCTGTTTTTT.

The rearrangement uses TRBV12-3 or TRBV12-4 and TRBJ1-6, with D perhaps TRBD1 (5 bases). Trimming cost V 6 bases and J 7 bases, with 7 bases left between them. The CDR3 extends over 12 amino acids. CDR3 in amino acids: CASRRTNSPLHF. The CDR3 nucleotides read TGTGCCAGCAGACGGACAAATTCACCCCTCCACTTT.

The J gene is TRBJ2-5, the V gene TRBV18, with TRBD2 as a possible D gene (5 bases). The CDR3 runs to 16 residues. V lost 4 bases, J lost 5 bases, and 20 bases lay in between. Germline values: CDR1 KGHSH, CDR2 LQKENI. CDR3 amino acids: CASSRTMDPRGETQYF. The CDR3, as DNA: TGTGCCAGCTCACGTACTATGGACCCGCGAGGGGAGACCCAGTACTTC.

This chain connects TRBV19 to TRBJ2-7; D is perhaps TRBD1 or TRBD2 (6 bases each). Germline-derived CDR1 and CDR2 are LNHDA and SQIVND (reference sequence). The CDR3 runs 16 residues. V was shortened by 4 bases and J by 2 bases, with 18 bases between the two germline ends. CDR3 coding DNA: TGTGCCAGTAGTAATGGAGGGCCGGGGGCCGCCTACGAGCAGTACTTC. Residues: CASSNGGPGAAYEQYF.

The V gene is TRBV5-8, the J gene TRBJ2-3; no firm D call. Trimming took 2 bases from V and 3 from J, leaving 10 bases between them. CDR1 SGHTS and CDR2 YDEGEE come from the germline V gene. The CDR3 length is 14 residues. CDR3 sequence reads: CASSLGRLTDTQYF. The DNA of the CDR3 is TGTGCCAGCAGCTTAGGACGGTTAACAGATACGCAGTATTTT.

The chain carries TRBV19 and TRBJ2-7; TRBD1 aligns across 10 bases. Losses at the gene ends were 10 bases for V and 6 bases for J; bases not matched to a gene: 9. This CDR3 spans 13 amino acids. CDR1 and CDR2 from the germline V gene are LNHDA and SQIVND (reference sequence). In DNA form, the CDR3 reads TGTGCCACTAACGGACAGGGGGACGGCGAGCAGTACTTC. It translates to CATNGQGDGEQYF.

V and J are TRBV21-1 and TRBJ2-2; no DNA check was done on the table's D call, TRBD2. TRBV21-1 is a known pseudogene. CDR3 length equals 14 residues. CDR3 nucleotide sequence: TGTGCCAGCAGCAACGCGGAGGCGACCGGGGAGCTGTTTTTT. It translates to CASSNAEATGELFF.

The chain combines TRBV11-3 with TRBJ2-2; no reliable D call. This CDR3 is 11 amino acids long. Trimming shortened V by 2 bases and J by 5 bases, and 0 bases separated the two germline ends. Germline CDR1 is SGHNT and CDR2 is YENEEA. The CDR3 region is CASSLTGELFF. CDR3 DNA: TGTGCCAGCAGCTTAACCGGGGAGCTGTTTTTT.

This sequence joins TRBV5-5 and TRBJ1-3; maybe TRBD1 (6 bases). Trimming pared 3 bases from V and 2 bases from J, leaving 18 bases between. Germline CDR1 is SGHKS and CDR2 is YYEKEE (reference sequence). This CDR3 region has 17 residues. This CDR3 reads CASSWEPQGPAGNTIYF. The CDR3 bases are TGTGCCAGCAGCTGGGAACCGCAGGGGCCGGCTGGAAACACCATATATTTT.

The chain has TRBV11-3 and TRBJ1-1; TRBD1 aligns across 7 bases. Unmatched junction bases numbered 1, after V lost 5 bases and J lost 1 base. CDR1 SGHNT and CDR2 YENEEA come from the germline V gene. The CDR3 runs 13 residues. The CDR3 is CASSRTGNTEAFF. For the CDR3, the DNA is TGTGCCAGCAGCCGGACAGGGAACACTGAAGCTTTCTTT.

CDR3: CSASIDTNNEQFF. Here the CDR3 DNA reads TGCAGTGCTAGTATCGACACTAACAATGAGCAGTTCTTC. J is TRBJ2-1 and V is TRBV20-1; no definite D call. Germline values: CDR1 DFQATT, CDR2 SNEGSKA (reference sequence). Between the trimmed V and J ends, which lost 3 bases and 5 bases, there was a span of 11 bases. The CDR3 has 13 amino acids.

The rearrangement joins TRBV5-1 to TRBJ2-2, with a tentative D call TRBD1 (5 bases). Germline CDR1 is SGHRS and CDR2 is YFSETQ. V lost 7 bases, J lost 5 bases, and 12 bases lay in between. This CDR3 is built from 13 residues. The CDR3 coding sequence is TGCGCCAGCGGTGGGGCGCGGACCGGGGAGCTGTTTTTT. As protein: CASGGARTGELFF. Supplemented by reference TRBV5-1 and TRBJ2-2, the full variable domain reads KAGVTQTPRYLIKTRGQQVTLSCSPISGHRSVSWYQQTPGQGLQFLFEYFSETQRNKGNFPGRFSGRQFSNSRSEMNVSTLELGDSALYLCASGGARTGELFFGEGSRLTVL.

The chain couples TRBV19 to TRBJ1-2; 9 nucleotides align to TRBD1. This CDR3 is built from 15 residues. V dropped 3 bases and J dropped 6; count of bases not matched to a gene: 8. Germline V gene sequence: CDR1 LNHDA, CDR2 SQIVND (reference sequence). CDR3 amino acids: CASSMGTGYGNGYTF. DNA for the CDR3: TGTGCCAGTAGTATGGGGACAGGGTACGGAAATGGCTACACCTTC.

The V gene is TRBV18, the J gene TRBJ2-5, with no clear D. The CDR3 has 14 residues. The germline gives CDR1 KGHSH, CDR2 LQKENI. V was shortened by 0 bases and J by 2 bases, with 7 bases between the two germline ends. The CDR3 spells CASSPPNQQETQYF. CDR3 sequence (DNA): TGTGCCAGCTCACCACCGAACCAGCAAGAGACCCAGTACTTC. The variable domain in full, completed from reference TRBV18 and TRBJ2-5, reads NAGVMQNPRHLVRRRGQEARLRCSPMKGHSHVYWYRQLPEEGLKFMVYLQKENIIDESGMPKERFSAEFPKEGPSILRIQQVVRGDSAAYFCASSPPNQQETQYFGPGTRLLVL.

This chain uses TRBV19 with TRBJ1-1, with a possible D match to TRBD1 (5 bases). Germline values: CDR1 LNHDA, CDR2 SQIVND (reference sequence). The V end lost 7 bases, the J end lost 4 bases, and 13 bases lay between the germline ends. This CDR3 region has 13 residues. The CDR3 bases are TGTGCCAGTACCGCGTGGGGGTCCACTGAAGCTTTCTTT. Its translation: CASTAWGSTEAFF.

The chain recombines TRBV7-2 with TRBJ2-1; possible D gene TRBD2, 6 bases. This CDR3 spans 13 amino acids. Trimming removed 5 bases from V and 4 bases from J, with 9 bases in between. CDR1 SGHTA and CDR2 FQGNSA come from the germline V gene. DNA for the CDR3: TGTGCCAGCAGCCTGGGACTTTACAATGAGCAGTTCTTC. Protein: CASSLGLYNEQFF.

This clone was counted once. The CDR3 is CASRADTEAFF. As DNA, the CDR3 is TGTGCCAGCAGGGCGGACACTGAAGCTTTCTTT. The V and J genes are TRBV6-5 and TRBJ1-1; no reliable D call. V gave up 6 bases and J gave up 3 bases, with 5 bases separating them. Germline V gene sequence: CDR1 MNHEY, CDR2 SVGAGI. CDR3 size: 11 residues.

The CDR3 DNA sequence: TGTGCCAGCAGCCAAGAGGCAGGGTTAAATGAAAAACTGTTTTTT. Its protein product is CASSQEAGLNEKLFF. The rearrangement uses TRBV3-1 (or the pseudogene TRBV3-2) and TRBJ1-4; weak D call: TRBD1 (5 bases). Trimming removed 0 bases from V and 5 bases from J, with 10 bases in between. Germline assignment: CDR1 LGHDT and CDR2 YNNKEL (reference sequence). CDR3 length: 15 amino acids.

The genes are TRBV7-3 and TRBJ1-1; the match to TRBD1 covers 10 bases. Per germline, CDR1 SGHTA and CDR2 FQGTGA. This CDR3 region has 15 residues. Trimming removed 5 bases from V and 5 bases from J; junction bases left unmatched: 8. Here the CDR3 DNA reads TGTGCCAGCAGCAACCGGGACAGGGGTGATACTGAAGCTTTCTTT. Its translation: CASSNRDRGDTEAFF.

The rearrangement uses TRBV6-5 and TRBJ2-7, with TRBD2 as a possible D gene (5 bases). V was shortened by 6 bases and J by 6 bases, with 21 bases between the two germline ends. CDR1 and CDR2 from the germline V gene are MNHEY and SVGAGI. CDR3 length: 15 amino acids. CDR3 DNA sequence: TGTGCCAGCAGGCGGGTAAGCGGTGGATTGGGCGAGCAGTACTTC. Translating gives CASRRVSGGLGEQYF.

The CDR3 DNA reads TGCAGTGCTAGGGGGGACACGGGCTACACCTTC. Translating gives CSARGDTGYTF. The chain recombines TRBV20-1 with TRBJ1-2, with D possibly being TRBD1 (6 bases). With 3 bases removed from V and 8 bases from J, the gap between germline ends came to 10 bases. The germline V gene encodes CDR1 DFQATT and CDR2 SNEGSKA (reference sequence). The CDR3 runs 11 residues.

The V gene is TRBV14, the J gene TRBJ2-5; no reliable D call. The length of the CDR3 is 15 residues. Germline assignment: CDR1 SGHDN and CDR2 FVKESK. Trimming left V 4 bases short and J 5 bases short, with 17 bases between. The CDR3 DNA is TGTGCCAGCAGCCCCTTGGTCCCGGCTCGGGAGACCCAGTACTTC. It specifies CASSPLVPARETQYF. The whole variable domain, filled in from reference TRBV14 and TRBJ2-5, reads EAGVTQFPSHSVIEKGQTVTLRCDPISGHDNLYWYRRVMGKEIKFLLHFVKESKQDESGMPNNRFLAERTGGTYSTLKVQPAELEDSGVYFCASSPLVPARETQYFGPGTRLLVL.

J is TRBJ1-1 and V is TRBV13; no firm D call. V lost 4 bases and J lost 8, with 17 bases in between. Germline V gives CDR1 PRHDT, CDR2 FYEKMQ (reference sequence). The CDR3 runs to 14 residues. The DNA for the CDR3 is TGTGCCAGCAGCTCCATAAGCTACTCACCCGAAGCTTTCTTT. Its protein is CASSSISYSPEAFF.

This clone was detected only a few times. The chain has TRBV19 and TRBJ2-2; weak D call: TRBD1 (6 bases). Trimming shortened V by 7 bases and J by 7 bases, and 13 bases separated the two germline ends. The CDR3 spans 13 residues. Germline CDR1 reads LNHDA; CDR2 reads SQIVND (reference sequence). CDR3 loop: CASTNGQYGELFF. Written as DNA, the CDR3 is TGTGCCAGTACCAACGGACAGTACGGGGAGCTGTTTTTT.

The rearrangement links TRBV21-1 to TRBJ2-1; the table's D call, TRBD2, has no DNA check behind it. TRBV21-1 represents a pseudogene. The CDR3 is 15 amino acids. This CDR3 reads CAGGSSGRGENEQFF. In DNA form, the CDR3 reads TGTGCCGGGGGTAGTAGCGGGAGGGGTGAAAATGAGCAGTTCTTC.